A selection of T cell receptor beta chains follows, all from one sample in a study of PD-1 blockade in classical Hodgkin lymphoma. Method: immunoSEQ multiplex PCR; TCRdb's copy keeps in-frame clones and lacks some. In the table there are 45,000 to 65,000 clones, around 67% of which are singletons. Specimen: peripheral blood mononuclear cells (PBMCs), collected before the second cycle of nivolumab. The receptor set was obtained from a human donor with classical Hodgkin lymphoma. The CDR3 runs from the conserved cysteine through the conserved F or W. Fields, in order: V gene, D gene, J gene, CDR3 DNA, CDR3 protein. The D gene is left open where the match is weak.

TRBV13,NA,TRBJ2-7,TGTGCCAGCAGCCCGCCGCTGACAGGACTCTACGAGCAGTACTTC,CASSPPLTGLYEQYF
TRBV30,NA,TRBJ1-2,TGTGCCTGGAGTGTACGGGGCTCCCGGGTTCGCTATGGCTACACCTTC,CAWSVRGSRVRYGYTF
TRBV18,NA,TRBJ2-2,TGTGCCAGCTCACCACCGCTAGGAATGAACACCGGGGAGCTGTTTTTT,CASSPPLGMNTGELFF
TRBV28,NA,TRBJ1-3,TGTGCCAGCAGTTTACCTCCGGGGTCAGGGGGAAACACCATATATTTT,CASSLPPGSGGNTIYF
TRBV6-6,NA,TRBJ1-2,TGTGCCAGTGGGGGGGGAGCTTTCTATGGCTACACCTTC,CASGGGAFYGYTF
TRBV7-9,NA,TRBJ2-7,TGTGCTAGCAGCTTAGTCGGAAAAGGAAGCGAGCAGTACTTC,CASSLVGKGSEQYF
TRBV28,TRBD1,TRBJ1-5,TGTGCCAGCAGTTTAGGGACAGGGACTCAGCCCCAGCATTTT,CASSLGTGTQPQHF
TRBV6-6,NA,TRBJ1-4,TGTGCCAGCAATAAACAAAGCCGGGCTAATGAAAAACTGTTTTTT,CASNKQSRANEKLFF
TRBV6-6,TRBD1,TRBJ2-7,TGTGCCAGCAGTTCTACGGACAGGGGGCGGTACGAGCAGTACTTC,CASSSTDRGRYEQYF
TRBV7-2,NA,TRBJ2-4,TGTGCCAGCAGCTTGGGACAAGACATTCAGTACTTC,CASSLGQDIQYF
TRBV13,NA,TRBJ1-2,TGTGCCAGCAGCTTAGACGGGGCCTATGGCTACACCTTC,CASSLDGAYGYTF
TRBV7-3,NA,TRBJ2-2,TGTGCCAGCAGCTCTTCAGATTTCACCGGGGAGCTGTTTTTT,CASSSSDFTGELFF
TRBV6-6,NA,TRBJ1-1,TGTGCCAGCAGCTACGCGGGGAGTCCTGAAGCTTTCTTT,CASSYAGSPEAFF
TRBV27,NA,TRBJ1-1,TGTGCCAGCAGAATGACAGGGAACACTGAAGCTTTCTTT,CASRMTGNTEAFF
TRBV30,NA,TRBJ2-7,TGTGCCTGGAGGACTGCTACTTACGAGCAGTACTTC,CAWRTATYEQYF
TRBV27,TRBD2,TRBJ2-1,TGTGCCAGCGCGGGACTAGCGGGAGAACTGAATGAGCAGTTCTTC,CASAGLAGELNEQFF
TRBV5-6,NA,TRBJ1-2,TGTGCCAGCAGCACCGGGATGGTGGGGGGCTACACCTTC,CASSTGMVGGYTF